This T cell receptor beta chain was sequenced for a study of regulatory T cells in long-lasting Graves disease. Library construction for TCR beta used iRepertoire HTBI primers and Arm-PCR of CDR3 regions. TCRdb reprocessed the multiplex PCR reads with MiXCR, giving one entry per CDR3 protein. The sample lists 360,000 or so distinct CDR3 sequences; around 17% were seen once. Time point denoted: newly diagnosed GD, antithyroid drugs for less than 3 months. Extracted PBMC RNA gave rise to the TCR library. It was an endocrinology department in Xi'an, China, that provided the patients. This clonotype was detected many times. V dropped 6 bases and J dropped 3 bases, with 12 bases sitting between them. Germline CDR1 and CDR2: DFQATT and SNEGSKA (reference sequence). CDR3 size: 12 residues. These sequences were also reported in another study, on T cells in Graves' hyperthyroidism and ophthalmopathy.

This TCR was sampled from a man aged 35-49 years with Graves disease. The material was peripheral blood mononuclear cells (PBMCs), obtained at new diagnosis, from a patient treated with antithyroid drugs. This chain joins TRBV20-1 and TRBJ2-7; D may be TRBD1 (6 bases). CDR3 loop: CSARDKYYEQYF. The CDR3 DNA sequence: TGCAGTGCAAGGGACAAGTACTACGAGCAGTACTTC.